The next 17 T cell receptor beta chains were all read from a single sample in a study of blood T cell repertoires in COVID-19. Clones were sequenced by immunoSEQ multiplex PCR, and TCRdb holds only the in-frame ones, with some missing. The sample records around 97,000 clones, about 89% being singletons. Source material: peripheral blood. All receptors derive from a woman aged 55-70 years with acute or convalescent COVID-19.

This clone appeared once. The chain carries TRBV6-5 and TRBJ1-3, with D unclear. CDR1 is MNHEY and CDR2 is SVGAGI in the germline V gene. V lost 0 bases and J 0 bases, leaving 9 bases between the germline ends. The CDR3 extends over 16 amino acids. Written as DNA, the CDR3 is TGTGCCAGCAGTTACTCGAGGCCGAGCTCTGGAAACACCATATATTTT. It specifies CASSYSRPSSGNTIYF.

The rearrangement links TRBV11-3 to TRBJ2-1; D might be TRBD1 (6 bases). Germline lookup yields CDR1 SGHNT and CDR2 YENEEA. V was cut by 2 bases and J by 5 bases, with 7 bases left in between. This CDR3 is built from 13 residues. The CDR3 spells CASSLNRDNEQFF. The CDR3 DNA reads as TGTGCCAGCAGCTTAAACAGGGACAATGAGCAGTTCTTC. The full variable domain, rest sourced from reference TRBV11-3 and TRBJ2-1, is EAGVVQSPRYKIIEKKQPVAFWCNPISGHNTLYWYLQNLGQGPELLIRYENEEAVDDSQLPKDRFSAERLKGVDSTLKIQPAELGDSAVYLCASSLNRDNEQFFGPGTRLTVL.

This chain connects TRBV10-3 to TRBJ2-3, with TRBD1 matching over 9 bases. The germline gives CDR1 ENHRY, CDR2 SYGVKD. The ends lost 7 bases at V and 0 bases at J; junction bases unmatched: 8. This CDR3 contains 16 residues. CDR3: CAIKMTGGLSTDTQYF. The CDR3 bases are TGTGCCATCAAGATGACAGGGGGATTGAGCACAGATACGCAGTATTTT.

This chain links TRBV7-9 with TRBJ1-3, with unresolved D. Trimming removed 5 bases at V and 0 bases at J, with 11 bases between. CDR3 length equals 15 residues. Per germline, CDR1 SEHNR and CDR2 FQNEAQ (reference sequence). The CDR3 reads CASSPGRGSGNTIYF. In DNA, the CDR3 is TGTGCCAGCAGCCCCGGCAGAGGCTCTGGAAACACCATATATTTT.

This rearrangement joins TRBV7-8 to TRBJ2-5; D not resolved. V shed 1 base and J shed 1 base, with 7 bases lying between them. The CDR3 is made up of 14 amino acids. CDR1 and CDR2 (germline): SGHVS, FQNEAQ. CDR3 region: CASSLGSLQETQYF. The CDR3 DNA is TGTGCCAGCAGCTTAGGTAGCCTCCAAGAGACCCAGTACTTC.

The table lists this clone with a count of one. The chain is built from TRBV6-1 and TRBJ2-1; 12 bases are a match to TRBD2. V lost 4 bases to trimming and J lost 10 bases; unmatched junction nucleotides: 11. The CDR3 has 16 residues. Germline V lookup: CDR1 MNHNS, CDR2 SASEGT. The CDR3 here is CASSARLAGARGEQFF. Here the CDR3 DNA reads TGTGCCAGCAGTGCCCGACTAGCGGGAGCCCGAGGAGAGCAGTTCTTC.

As regards this clone: One end of the junction is discordant with germline, which a read error may explain. This rearrangement joins TRBV28 to TRBJ2-5; D is possibly TRBD2 (5 bases). This CDR3 has 16 residues. The germline V gene encodes CDR1 MDHEN and CDR2 SYDVKM. The CDR3 nucleotides are TGTGCCCGCAGTTCCCGGGGATTTCTCTTGGGATCGGCCCAGTACTTC. Amino acids: CARSSRGFLLGSAQYF.

The gene calls are TRBV19 and TRBJ1-5; D may be TRBD1 (6 bases). Between the trimmed V and J ends, which lost 6 bases and 5 bases, there was a span of 14 bases. There are 14 residues in the CDR3. Germline V lookup: CDR1 LNHDA, CDR2 SQIVND (reference sequence). The CDR3 region has the DNA TGTGCCAGTAGACCCGACAGGTCTCATCAGCCCCAGCATTTT. Translation gives CASRPDRSHQPQHF.

The chain links TRBV15 to TRBJ2-3; 14 bases line up with TRBD2. This CDR3 has 19 residues. Germline-derived CDR1 and CDR2 are LNHNV and YYDKDF (reference sequence). Trimming at V came to 1 base and at J to 5 bases, leaving 11 bases not matched to a gene. The CDR3 DNA is TGTGCCACCAGCAGAGCTGGGGGACTAGCGGGAGAAGGTGGAGATACGCAGTATTTT. Its protein is CATSRAGGLAGEGGDTQYF.

The genes are TRBV5-1 and TRBJ2-3; D is uncertain. The V end lost 0 bases, the J end lost 2 bases, and 10 bases lay between the germline ends. CDR1 SGHRS and CDR2 YFSETQ come from the germline V gene. The CDR3 contains 15 residues. DNA of the CDR3: TGCGCCAGCAGCTTGGGCCAACTCACCACAGATACGCAGTATTTT. It codes for CASSLGQLTTDTQYF.

The J gene is TRBJ1-6, the V gene TRBV21-1; the table's D call of TRBD1 was not tested on the DNA. TRBV21-1 is listed as a pseudogene. This CDR3 is built from 20 residues. The CDR3 loop reads CASSKALPGRRDRVRSPLHF. The CDR3 DNA sequence: TGTGCCAGCAGCAAAGCGCTCCCTGGTAGGCGGGACAGGGTTCGGTCACCCCTCCACTTT.

The V call is TRBV28, the J call TRBJ1-6; weak D call: TRBD1 (5 bases). The germline CDR1 and CDR2 sequences are MDHEN and SYDVKM. The CDR3 runs to 16 residues. Trimming took 3 bases from V and 5 from J, leaving 14 bases between them. Written as DNA, the CDR3 is TGTGCCAGCAGTTTCCCCCGAGGAGGGGATAATTCACCCCTCCACTTT. The encoded protein is CASSFPRGGDNSPLHF.

The genes are TRBV12-3 or TRBV12-4 and TRBJ2-2, with D unclear. CDR3 length: 12 residues. V lost 3 bases and J lost 7, with 6 bases in between. The CDR3 DNA is TGTGCCAGCAGTTTGACTGGCGGGGAGCTGTTTTTT. It encodes CASSLTGGELFF.

The count of this clone is one. Other DNA sequences in the same sample also yield this CDR3. This chain connects TRBV3-1 (or the pseudogene TRBV3-2) to TRBJ1-1, with 7 bases matching TRBD1. V was pared by 1 base and J by 4 bases, with 3 bases of the junction left unmatched. Germline V gene lookup returns CDR1 LGHDT and CDR2 YNNKEL (reference sequence). The length of the CDR3 is 14 residues. The CDR3 region has the DNA TGTGCCAGCAGCCAAGGAGGGGGCGGCACTGAAGCTTTCTTT. Its translation: CASSQGGGGTEAFF.

In this sample, this clone turned up a few times. The V call is TRBV27, the J call TRBJ1-5, with 9 positions matching TRBD1. Unmatched junction bases numbered 17, after V lost 3 bases and J lost 5 bases. The CDR3 is 19 amino acids. Germline loops: CDR1 MNHEY, CDR2 SMNVEV (reference sequence). CDR3 protein: CASSFPRALTGGLHQPQHF. The CDR3 DNA sequence: TGTGCCAGCAGTTTTCCCCGCGCCCTGACAGGGGGTCTCCATCAGCCCCAGCATTTT.

The V call is TRBV30, the J call TRBJ1-4; unclear D gene. The CDR3 length is 14 residues. Trimming pared 0 bases from V and 5 bases from J, leaving 10 bases between. CDR1 GTSNPN and CDR2 SVGIG come from the germline V gene (reference sequence). The CDR3 DNA reads as TGTGCCTGGAGTGTAGGAACGGAGAATGAAAAACTGTTTTTT. This gives the protein CAWSVGTENEKLFF. Drawing the rest from reference TRBV30 and TRBJ1-4, the complete variable domain is SQTIHQWPATLVQPVGSPLSLECTVEGTSNPNLYWYRQAAGRGLQLLFYSVGIGQISSEVPQNLSASRPQDRQFILSSKKLLLSDSGFYLCAWSVGTENEKLFFGSGTQLSVL.

The CDR3 spells CASSEALRGGGQPQHF. The CDR3 DNA reads as TGTGCCAGCAGTGAAGCGCTTCGAGGGGGAGGGCAGCCCCAGCATTTT. V gene TRBV6-1 combines with J gene TRBJ1-5, with a possible D match to TRBD1 (6 bases). In germline, CDR1 is MNHNS, CDR2 SASEGT. The CDR3 consists of 16 residues. The germline V and J ends were trimmed by 0 bases and 7 bases, with 16 bases remaining between them.